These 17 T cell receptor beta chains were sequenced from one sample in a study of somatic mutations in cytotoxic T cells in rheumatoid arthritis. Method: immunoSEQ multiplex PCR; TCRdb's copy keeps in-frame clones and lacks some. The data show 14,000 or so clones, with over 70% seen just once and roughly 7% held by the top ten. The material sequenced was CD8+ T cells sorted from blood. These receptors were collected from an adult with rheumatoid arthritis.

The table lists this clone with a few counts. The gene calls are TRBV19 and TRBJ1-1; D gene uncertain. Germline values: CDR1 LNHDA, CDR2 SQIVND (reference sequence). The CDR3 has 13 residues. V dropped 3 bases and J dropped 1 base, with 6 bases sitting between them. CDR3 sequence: CASSMIGNTEAFF. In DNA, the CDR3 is TGTGCCAGTAGTATGATCGGGAACACTGAAGCTTTCTTT.

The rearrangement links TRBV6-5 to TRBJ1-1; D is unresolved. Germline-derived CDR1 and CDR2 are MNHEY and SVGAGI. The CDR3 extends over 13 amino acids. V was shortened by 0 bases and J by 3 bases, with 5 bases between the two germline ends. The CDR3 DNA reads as TGTGCCAGCAGTTACTCGGAGGACACTGAAGCTTTCTTT. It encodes CASSYSEDTEAFF.

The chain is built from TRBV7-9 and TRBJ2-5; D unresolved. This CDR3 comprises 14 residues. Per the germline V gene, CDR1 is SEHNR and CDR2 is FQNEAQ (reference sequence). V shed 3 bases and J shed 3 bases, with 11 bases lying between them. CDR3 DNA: TGTGCCAGCAGCTTGGTGACTTCGAAAGAGACCCAGTACTTC. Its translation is CASSLVTSKETQYF.

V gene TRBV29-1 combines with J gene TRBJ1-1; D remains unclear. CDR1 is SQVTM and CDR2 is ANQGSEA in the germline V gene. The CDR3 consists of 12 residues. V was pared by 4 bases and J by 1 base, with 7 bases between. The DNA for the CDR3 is TGCAGCGTTGGGCGGGCGAACACTGAAGCTTTCTTT. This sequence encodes CSVGRANTEAFF.

The CDR3 spells CASSEGQRNTEAFF. Here the CDR3 DNA reads TGTGCCAGCAGCGAGGGACAGCGGAACACTGAAGCTTTCTTT. This sequence joins TRBV2 and TRBJ1-1, with 7 bases matching TRBD1. This CDR3 contains 14 residues. V was clipped by 6 bases and J by 1 base; unmatched bases: 5. Germline-derived CDR1 and CDR2 are SNHLY and FYNNEI.

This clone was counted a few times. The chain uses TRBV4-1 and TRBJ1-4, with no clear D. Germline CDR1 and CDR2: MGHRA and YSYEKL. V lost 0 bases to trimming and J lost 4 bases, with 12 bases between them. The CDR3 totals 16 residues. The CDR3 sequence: CASSQEGESLNEKLFF. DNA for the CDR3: TGCGCCAGCAGCCAAGAGGGCGAATCACTTAATGAAAAACTGTTTTTT.

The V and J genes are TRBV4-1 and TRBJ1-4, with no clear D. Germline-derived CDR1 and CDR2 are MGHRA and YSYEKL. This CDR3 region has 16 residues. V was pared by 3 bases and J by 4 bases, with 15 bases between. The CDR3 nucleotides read TGCGCCAGCAGCCATATCCCGGGCGGAAGTAATGAAAAACTGTTTTTT. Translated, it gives CASSHIPGGSNEKLFF.

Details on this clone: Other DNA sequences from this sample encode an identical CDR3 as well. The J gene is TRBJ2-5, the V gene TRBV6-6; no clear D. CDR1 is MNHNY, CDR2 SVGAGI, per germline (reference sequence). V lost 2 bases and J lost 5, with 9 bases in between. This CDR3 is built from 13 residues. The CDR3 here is CASSYPGWETQYF. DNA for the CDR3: TGTGCCAGCAGTTACCCCGGCTGGGAGACCCAGTACTTC.

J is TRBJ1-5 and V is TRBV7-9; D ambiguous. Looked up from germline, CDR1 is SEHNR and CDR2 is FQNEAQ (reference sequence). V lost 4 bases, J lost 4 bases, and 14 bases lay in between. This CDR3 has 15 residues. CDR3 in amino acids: CASSSTAGENQPQHF. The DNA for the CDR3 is TGTGCCAGCAGCTCTACGGCAGGCGAAAATCAGCCCCAGCATTTT.

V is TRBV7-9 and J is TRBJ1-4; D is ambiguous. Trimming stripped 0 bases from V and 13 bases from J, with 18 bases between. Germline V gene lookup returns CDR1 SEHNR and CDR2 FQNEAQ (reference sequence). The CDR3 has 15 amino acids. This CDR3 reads CASSLAGSAARGLFF. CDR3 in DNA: TGTGCCAGCAGCTTAGCAGGATCGGCGGCACGAGGACTGTTTTTT.

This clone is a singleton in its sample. CDR3 region: CASSLSQGWDEQFF. The CDR3 DNA reads as TGTGCCAGCAGCTTAAGCCAGGGGTGGGATGAGCAGTTCTTC. The rearrangement links TRBV7-9 to TRBJ2-1, with a weak D call TRBD1 (6 bases). Trimming removed 2 bases from V and 8 bases from J, with 13 bases in between. The CDR3 is 14 residues long. Germline values: CDR1 SEHNR, CDR2 FQNEAQ (reference sequence).

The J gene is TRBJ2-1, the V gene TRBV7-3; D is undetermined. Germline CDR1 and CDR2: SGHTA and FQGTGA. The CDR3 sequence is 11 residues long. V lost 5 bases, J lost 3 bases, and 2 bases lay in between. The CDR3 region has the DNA TGTGCCAGCAGCGACTACAATGAGCAGTTCTTC. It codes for CASSDYNEQFF. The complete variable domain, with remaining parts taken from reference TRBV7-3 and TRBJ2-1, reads GAGVSQTPSNKVTEKGKYVELRCDPISGHTALYWYRQSLGQGPEFLIYFQGTGAADDSGLPNDRFFAVRPEGSVSTLKIQRTERGDSAVYLCASSDYNEQFFGPGTRLTVL.

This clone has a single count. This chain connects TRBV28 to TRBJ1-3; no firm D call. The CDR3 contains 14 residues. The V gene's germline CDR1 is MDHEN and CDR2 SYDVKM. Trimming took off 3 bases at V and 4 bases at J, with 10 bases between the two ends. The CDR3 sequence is CASSFKPEGNTIYF. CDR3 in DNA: TGTGCCAGCAGTTTTAAACCAGAGGGAAACACCATATATTTT.

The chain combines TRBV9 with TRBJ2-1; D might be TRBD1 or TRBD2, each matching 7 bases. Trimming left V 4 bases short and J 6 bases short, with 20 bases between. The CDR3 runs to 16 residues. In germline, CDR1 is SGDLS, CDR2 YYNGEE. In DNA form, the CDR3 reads TGTGCCAGCAGCCCAGGGGGGGGAGGGACAGCCAATGAGCAGTTCTTC. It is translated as CASSPGGGGTANEQFF.

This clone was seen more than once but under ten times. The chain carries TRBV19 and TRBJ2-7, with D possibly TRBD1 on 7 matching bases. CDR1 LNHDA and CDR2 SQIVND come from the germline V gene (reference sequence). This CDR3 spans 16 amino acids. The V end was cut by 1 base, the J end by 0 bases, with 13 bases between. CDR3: CASSIGRAGGSYEQYF. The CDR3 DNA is TGTGCCAGTAGTATAGGGAGGGCAGGGGGCTCCTACGAGCAGTACTTC. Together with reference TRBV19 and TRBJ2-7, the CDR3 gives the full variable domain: DGGITQSPKYLFRKEGQNVTLSCEQNLNHDAMYWYRQDPGQGLRLIYYSQIVNDFQKGDIAEGYSVSREKKESFPLTVTSAQKNPTAFYLCASSIGRAGGSYEQYFGPGTRLTVT.

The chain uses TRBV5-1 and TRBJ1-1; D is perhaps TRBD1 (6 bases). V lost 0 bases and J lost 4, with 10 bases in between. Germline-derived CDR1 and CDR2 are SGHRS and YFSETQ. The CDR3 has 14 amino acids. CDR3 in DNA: TGCGCCAGCAGCTTGGGAGGGGGGATCACTGAAGCTTTCTTT. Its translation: CASSLGGGITEAFF.

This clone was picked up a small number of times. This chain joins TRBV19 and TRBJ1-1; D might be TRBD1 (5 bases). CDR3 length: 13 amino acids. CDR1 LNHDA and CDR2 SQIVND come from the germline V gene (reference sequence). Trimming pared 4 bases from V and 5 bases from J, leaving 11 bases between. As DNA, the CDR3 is TGTGCCAGTAGTACCTCCGGGGGTACTGAAGCTTTCTTT. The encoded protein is CASSTSGGTEAFF. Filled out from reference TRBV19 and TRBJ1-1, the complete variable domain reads DGGITQSPKYLFRKEGQNVTLSCEQNLNHDAMYWYRQDPGQGLRLIYYSQIVNDFQKGDIAEGYSVSREKKESFPLTVTSAQKNPTAFYLCASSTSGGTEAFFGQGTRLTVV.